What follows are 10 T cell receptor beta chains derived from one specimen sequenced in a study of OX40 agonist ivuxolimab in advanced cancers. Receptor libraries were prepared by the immunoSEQ multiplex PCR assay. TCRdb stores this immuneACCESS table with in-frame sequences only. Part of the clones is absent; in the studies checked, under half of the shortfall reflects unresolved V genes, and no reason is known for the rest. The sample table holds more than 85,000 clones, of which approximately 90% were seen once. The ten biggest clones cover roughly 0.5% of the sample. This material consisted of CD4+ or CD8+ T cells sorted from blood, taken in a trial of the OX40 agonist ivuxolimab. Source of these receptors: an adult with an advanced solid tumor such as melanoma, head and neck, liver or kidney cancer.

The chain links TRBV10-3 to TRBJ2-4; a possible D gene is TRBD1 (5 bases). The CDR3 runs 15 residues. Germline V gives CDR1 ENHRY, CDR2 SYGVKD. Trimming stripped 0 bases from V and 3 bases from J, with 9 bases between. CDR3 DNA sequence: TGTGCCATCAGTGAGTCACGACAGAACAAAAACATTCAGTACTTC. Its protein product is CAISESRQNKNIQYF.

The V and J genes are TRBV6-6 and TRBJ2-7, with 7 bases matching TRBD1. The CDR3 has 13 residues. The V gene's germline CDR1 is MNHNY and CDR2 SVGAGI (reference sequence). Trimming took 10 bases from V and 2 from J; bases not matched to a gene: 8. In DNA form, the CDR3 reads TGTGCCACAATACAGGGGTCCCCCTACGAGCAGTACTTC. Its protein is CATIQGSPYEQYF.

By share of the sample, this clone is medium-sized. The chain recombines TRBV18 with TRBJ2-7; 7 bases match TRBD2. V shed 3 bases and J 6 bases; nucleotides not matched to a gene: 11. CDR3 length equals 15 residues. CDR1 KGHSH and CDR2 LQKENI come from the germline V gene. The chain's CDR3 is CASSPGAGTTLEQYF. Written as DNA, the CDR3 is TGTGCCAGCTCACCCGGGGCCGGGACTACCCTCGAGCAGTACTTC.

This chain connects TRBV10-3 to TRBJ2-5; tentatively, D is TRBD1 (5 bases). Near its end, the DNA agrees better with TRBJ2-7, so the J call may be wrong. Germline CDR1 is ENHRY and CDR2 is SYGVKD. This CDR3 contains 15 residues. The CDR3 protein is CAIASYRLLSGEQYF. The CDR3, as DNA: TGTGCCATCGCGTCCTACAGGCTCTTATCGGGCGAGCAGTACTTC.

This clone has only one observation. The chain joins TRBV5-1 to TRBJ2-2; 9 bases line up with TRBD1. The CDR3 spans 16 residues. The junction had 11 bases not matched to a gene; V was cut back by 3 bases and J by 8 bases. Germline loops: CDR1 SGHRS, CDR2 YFSETQ. CDR3 protein: CASSSDRGNVIGELFF. CDR3 DNA sequence: TGCGCCAGCAGCTCCGACAGGGGGAATGTTATTGGGGAGCTGTTTTTT.

In the case of this clone: A read error may produce the germline difference seen at one junction end. The chain couples TRBV7-7 to TRBJ2-2; possible D gene TRBD2, 5 bases. This CDR3 contains 14 residues. CDR1 is SSHAT and CDR2 is FNYEAQ in the germline V gene (reference sequence). The CDR3 nucleotides are TGTGCTAGCAGCTTGGACTCGAACACCGGGGAGCTGTTTTTT. This sequence encodes CASSLDSNTGELFF.

V usage is TRBV27 and J usage is TRBJ2-7; no firm D call. Germline V CDR1 and CDR2: MNHEY, SMNVEV (reference sequence). Trimming removed 4 bases from V and 0 bases from J, with 7 bases in between. The CDR3 covers 13 residues. The CDR3 is CASSSRASYEQYF. CDR3 in DNA: TGTGCCAGCAGTTCCCGGGCCTCCTACGAGCAGTACTTC.

This chain uses TRBV5-6 with TRBJ1-1; TRBD1 might be the D (6 bases). This CDR3 comprises 16 residues. Germline assignment: CDR1 SGHDT and CDR2 YYEEEE. Trimming removed 0 bases at V and 1 base at J, with 13 bases between. The CDR3 DNA reads TGTGCCAGCAGCTTGGATCTGGGGGCGAAGAACACTGAAGCTTTCTTT. This sequence encodes CASSLDLGAKNTEAFF.

The chain joins TRBV29-1 to TRBJ2-3; 7 bases are shared with TRBD2. Germline V lookup: CDR1 SQVTM, CDR2 ANQGSEA. This CDR3 is built from 15 residues. Trimming at V came to 7 bases and at J to 0 bases, leaving 10 bases not matched to a gene. CDR3 amino acids: CSATGWGGSTDTQYF. The CDR3 coding sequence is TGCAGCGCCACGGGGTGGGGGGGTAGCACAGATACGCAGTATTTT.

V usage is TRBV6-1 and J usage is TRBJ2-2, with D tentatively TRBD2 (6 bases). V lost 7 bases and J lost 6, with 12 bases in between. The CDR3 extends over 13 amino acids. Per the germline V gene, CDR1 is MNHNS and CDR2 is SASEGT. This CDR3 reads CASKTSGAGELFF. CDR3 coding DNA: TGTGCCAGCAAGACTAGTGGAGCCGGGGAGCTGTTTTTT.